This TCR beta chain was sequenced for a study of blood T cell repertoires in COVID-19. Study summary: Acute-phase and convalescent COVID-19 samples originated in the United States, Italy and Spain. The analysed material was cDNA or gDNA that came from T cells, B-cell-depleted T cells, or PBMCs.

The CDR3 consists of 14 residues. Germline CDR1 reads SGDLS; CDR2 reads YYNGEE. The authors' processing: For nucleated cells, counts were estimated from reference gene primer amplification. TCRdb's table, derived via immunoSEQ multiplex PCR, lists solely in-frame clones and lacks some. V, J and clone size derive from that table, while D and trimming were established from the DNA sequence. The data contain about 67,000 clones, approximately 87% of them singletons. With respect to this clone: One end of the junction varies from germline; a read error may be responsible.

The V call is TRBV9, the J call TRBJ2-4; 7 bases align to TRBD1. This TCR was recovered from a man aged 50 or older with active COVID-19. Sequencing was performed on peripheral blood. The CDR3, as DNA: TGTGCCGGCAGCGAAGGACAGGCGGCGGACATTCAGTACTTC. This gives the protein CAGSEGQAADIQYF.